These 16 T cell receptor beta chains came from one sample sequenced in a study of cytomegalovirus exposure and HLA in healthy donors. Primers included in the PCR were 60 Vbeta and 13 Jbeta primers. TCRdb keeps only in-frame clones here, not all; method: immunoSEQ multiplex PCR. Among about 200,000 clones listed, about 76% were seen once. Material for sequencing was PBMCs. The receptor source for this set is a male donor in good health and CMV-seropositive.

This chain connects TRBV10-3 to TRBJ1-6; 7 bases align to TRBD1. V lost 4 bases and J lost 0; bases outside the gene matches: 6. Germline V gene data show CDR1 as ENHRY and CDR2 as SYGVKD. The CDR3 extends over 17 amino acids. CDR3 loop: CAISARDSDSYNSPLHF. For the CDR3, the DNA is TGTGCCATCAGTGCACGGGACAGTGACTCCTATAATTCACCCCTCCACTTT.

This chain links TRBV10-3 with TRBJ2-1; 7 nucleotides match TRBD2. The germline V gene has CDR1 ENHRY and CDR2 SYGVKD. Unmatched junction bases numbered 6, after V lost 1 base and J lost 15 bases. This CDR3 contains 12 residues. CDR3 in DNA: TGTGCCATCAGTGAGTTAGGGGAGGGTGCGTTCTTC. It yields the protein CAISELGEGAFF.

The gene calls are TRBV5-1 and TRBJ1-4; a possible D gene is TRBD1 (6 bases). Germline V gene data show CDR1 as SGHRS and CDR2 as YFSETQ. This CDR3 is built from 15 residues. V lost 1 base and J lost 4, with 11 bases in between. As DNA, the CDR3 is TGCGCCAGCAGCTTGCAGTCAGGGGTTAATGAAAAACTGTTTTTT. Its protein product is CASSLQSGVNEKLFF.

The rearrangement joins TRBV7-7 to TRBJ1-1; 9 nucleotides match TRBD1. Losses at the gene ends were 1 base for V and 6 bases for J; bases not matched to a gene: 0. The CDR3 is 13 amino acids. The germline gives CDR1 SSHAT, CDR2 FNYEAQ (reference sequence). CDR3 bases: TGTGCCAGCAGCTTAGGGACAGGGGCTGAAGCTTTCTTT. Protein product: CASSLGTGAEAFF.

The J gene is TRBJ1-1, the V gene TRBV30, with 8 positions matching TRBD1. CDR1 GTSNPN and CDR2 SVGIG come from the germline V gene (reference sequence). The CDR3 spans 13 residues. Trimming took 0 bases from V and 4 from J; bases not matched to a gene: 1. CDR3 amino acids: CAWSVTGGTEAFF. The CDR3 DNA reads TGTGCCTGGAGTGTCACAGGGGGCACTGAAGCTTTCTTT.

This chain uses TRBV19 with TRBJ1-5; D unclear. Per the germline V gene, CDR1 is LNHDA and CDR2 is SQIVND (reference sequence). This CDR3 is built from 13 residues. Trimming pared 3 bases from V and 7 bases from J, leaving 10 bases between. The CDR3 nucleotides read TGTGCCAGTAGTATTTTAGACTCACAGCCCCAGCATTTT. Its translation: CASSILDSQPQHF.

The chain has TRBV27 and TRBJ2-5, with a possible D match to TRBD1 (5 bases). Germline V gene data show CDR1 as MNHEY and CDR2 as SMNVEV (reference sequence). Trimming took off 6 bases at V and 0 bases at J, with 11 bases between the two ends. The CDR3 consists of 14 residues. For the CDR3, the DNA is TGTGCCAGCAGCTACGGACACCACCAAGAGACCCAGTACTTC. Protein: CASSYGHHQETQYF.

The gene calls are TRBV13 and TRBJ1-1, with TRBD1 matching 7 bases. Trimming cost V 1 base and J 0 bases; bases outside gene matches: 5. CDR1 is PRHDT, CDR2 FYEKMQ, per germline (reference sequence). This CDR3 has 16 amino acids. The CDR3 sequence: CASSLDRTGMNTEAFF. Written as DNA, the CDR3 is TGTGCCAGCAGCTTAGACCGGACAGGTATGAACACTGAAGCTTTCTTT.

The V and J genes are TRBV2 and TRBJ1-5; D is perhaps TRBD1 (6 bases). Looked up from germline, CDR1 is SNHLY and CDR2 is FYNNEI. CDR3 length: 15 residues. Trimming left V 8 bases short and J 7 bases short, with 21 bases between. The CDR3: CASVAGGRLSQPQHF. As DNA, the CDR3 is TGTGCCAGCGTAGCCGGGGGGCGGCTGTCGCAGCCCCAGCATTTT.

The genes are TRBV6-1 and TRBJ2-5, with 7 nucleotides matching TRBD1. Germline CDR1 is MNHNS and CDR2 is SASEGT. The CDR3 spans 13 residues. Trimming at V came to 6 bases and at J to 6 bases, leaving 7 bases not matched to a gene. This chain's CDR3 is CASRTGRSKTQYF. CDR3 nucleotides: TGTGCCAGCAGGACAGGGCGGAGTAAGACCCAGTACTTC.

This clone has a single count. The chain links TRBV29-1 to TRBJ1-6; D call uncertain. This CDR3 has 14 amino acids. The germline V gene encodes CDR1 SQVTM and CDR2 ANQGSEA. V shed 2 bases and J shed 2 bases, with 7 bases lying between them. CDR3 amino acids: CSVECQTYNSPLHF. The CDR3 DNA reads TGCAGCGTTGAATGCCAGACCTATAATTCACCCCTCCACTTT.

V usage is TRBV5-4 and J usage is TRBJ2-1; 7 nucleotides agree with TRBD2. Germline lookup yields CDR1 SGHNT and CDR2 YYREEE (reference sequence). V was clipped by 0 bases and J by 9 bases; unmatched bases: 12. This CDR3 contains 16 residues. The CDR3 sequence: CASSLGHGGRVSEQFF. The DNA of the CDR3 is TGTGCCAGCAGCTTGGGACATGGCGGGAGAGTCAGTGAGCAGTTCTTC.

J is TRBJ2-2 and V is TRBV5-1, with 8 bases fitting TRBD1. Trimming took 3 bases from V and 0 from J; bases not matched to a gene: 16. CDR1 and CDR2 (germline): SGHRS, YFSETQ. This CDR3 spans 20 amino acids. The CDR3 bases are TGCGCCAGCAGCTCGCAGGACAGGGCCCCTTTGAATACGAACACCGGGGAGCTGTTTTTT. Its protein is CASSSQDRAPLNTNTGELFF.

The J gene is TRBJ2-1, the V gene TRBV15; TRBD2 aligns across 8 bases. Unmatched junction bases numbered 12, after V lost 5 bases and J lost 9 bases. CDR1 is LNHNV, CDR2 YYDKDF, per germline (reference sequence). The CDR3 has 15 amino acids. The CDR3 sequence: CATSPRLANSLEQFF. The DNA of the CDR3 is TGTGCCACCAGCCCCCGACTAGCGAATTCTCTTGAGCAGTTCTTC.

This clone showed up just once. This chain uses TRBV5-6 with TRBJ1-2, with D uncertain. The germline gives CDR1 SGHDT, CDR2 YYEEEE. Trimming took off 0 bases at V and 6 bases at J, with 9 bases between the two ends. The CDR3 extends over 13 amino acids. CDR3 sequence reads: CASSLGWGDGYTF. For the CDR3, the DNA is TGTGCCAGCAGCTTGGGTTGGGGAGATGGCTACACCTTC.

The rearrangement links TRBV19 to TRBJ2-1, with TRBD2 identical over 11 bases. The J segment lost 6 bases and the V segment lost 2 bases, leaving 9 bases of the junction unmatched. This CDR3 is 17 amino acids long. Germline loops: CDR1 LNHDA, CDR2 SQIVND (reference sequence). This chain's CDR3 is CASSITSGRGVPNEQFF. As DNA, the CDR3 is TGTGCCAGTAGTATAACTAGCGGGAGAGGTGTGCCCAATGAGCAGTTCTTC.